Below, 5 T cell receptor beta chains from the same sample are listed, as sequenced in a study of T cells in Graves' hyperthyroidism and ophthalmopathy. TCR beta CDR3 sequences were amplified from RNA transcripts. The HTBI primer set served for first-round RT-PCR of the TCR CDR3. Each CDR3 protein is one row after TCRdb ran MiXCR on the multiplex PCR reads. The data contain about 600,000 distinct CDR3 sequences, about 16% of them singletons. Sequencing was done on a sample of blood. The receptors stem from a middle-aged woman with Graves' ophthalmopathy.

V is TRBV3-1 and J is TRBJ1-5; TRBD1 matches at 7 bases. This CDR3 comprises 17 residues. Germline lookup yields CDR1 LGHDT and CDR2 YNNKEL (reference sequence). V lost 1 base, J lost 0 bases, and 6 bases stayed unmatched. The CDR3 nucleotides are TGTGCCAGCAGCCAAGGGTGGACAGGAATTAGCAATCAGCCCCAGCATTTT. Residues: CASSQGWTGISNQPQHF. Full variable domain (missing parts from reference TRBV3-1 and TRBJ1-5): DTAVSQTPKYLVTQMGNDKSIKCEQNLGHDTMYWYKQDSKKFLKIMFSYNNKELIINETVPNRFSPKSPDKAHLNLHINSLELGDSAVYFCASSQGWTGISNQPQHFGDGTRLSIL.

The table lists this clonotype with many counts. The chain combines TRBV12-3 or TRBV12-4 with TRBJ2-7, with D possibly called TRBD1 or TRBD2 (5 bases each). The CDR3 is made up of 14 amino acids. The V end lost 0 bases, the J end lost 12 bases, and 18 bases lay between the germline ends. The CDR3 DNA sequence: TGTGCCAGCAGTTTAGCTGGGACGGCAACGAACAGGTACTTC. Protein product: CASSLAGTATNRYF.

V usage is TRBV20-1 and J usage is TRBJ1-2, with D tentatively TRBD1 (6 bases). The CDR3 runs to 11 residues. V was shortened by 5 bases and J by 8 bases, with 12 bases between the two germline ends. Germline V lookup: CDR1 DFQATT, CDR2 SNEGSKA (reference sequence). The CDR3 region has the DNA TGCAGTGCTGGACAGCTTAAAGGCTACACCTTC. Amino acid sequence: CSAGQLKGYTF.

This clonotype was counted at least ten times. The chain is built from TRBV2 and TRBJ2-1; D unresolved. The germline CDR1 and CDR2 sequences are SNHLY and FYNNEI. With 7 bases removed from V and 8 bases from J, the gap between germline ends came to 12 bases. This CDR3 contains 12 residues. Here the CDR3 reads CASTASYYEQFF. CDR3 bases: TGTGCCAGCACAGCTAGTTATTATGAGCAGTTCTTC. Full variable domain (missing parts from reference TRBV2 and TRBJ2-1): EPEVTQTPSHQVTQMGQEVILRCVPISNHLYFYWYRQILGQKVEFLVSFYNNEISEKSEIFDDQFSVERPDGSNFTLKIRSTKLEDSAMYFCASTASYYEQFFGPGTRLTVL.

This clonotype was counted at least ten times. The gene calls are TRBV2 and TRBJ2-1, with D perhaps being TRBD1 or TRBD2 (5 bases each). Germline values: CDR1 SNHLY, CDR2 FYNNEI. The CDR3 loop spans 16 amino acids. V was clipped by 0 bases and J by 8 bases, with 17 bases between them. The CDR3: CASSEAGAGKSDEQFF. The CDR3 coding sequence is TGTGCCAGCAGTGAAGCCGGGGCAGGGAAATCCGATGAGCAGTTCTTC.